Listed below are T cell receptor beta chains from one sample, sequenced in a study of shared clonotypes between healthy human individuals. The assay was immunoSEQ multiplex PCR, and TCRdb's table has in-frame clones only and misses some. The table has over a million clones, roughly 96% seen once. Source material: naive CD4+ T cells sorted from blood. Receptor source: a man in his thirties or forties in good health. The CDR3 runs from the conserved cysteine through the conserved F or W. Fields, in order: clone size, V gene, D gene, J gene, CDR3 protein, CDR3 DNA. D genes are given only for firm matches. Some rows mark clone size as missing; the rest say once, few, many or name a class of expanded clone.

>.|TRBV9|.|TRBJ1-1
CASSVVGAPEAFF
TGTGCCAGCAGCGTAGTGGGGGCCCCTGAAGCTTTCTTT
>few|TRBV20-1|.|TRBJ1-2
CSAWTDYGYTF
TGCAGTGCGTGGACCGACTATGGCTACACCTTC
>once|TRBV2|TRBD2|TRBJ2-1
CASNIPGSGSPWAKFF
TGTGCCAGCAACATCCCAGGTAGCGGGAGCCCTTGGGCCAAGTTCTTC
>.|TRBV25-1|.|TRBJ2-5
CASSEWAVGPPSQETQYF
TGTGCCAGCAGTGAATGGGCAGTTGGACCACCTAGTCAAGAGACCCAGTACTTC
>.|TRBV19|.|TRBJ1-3
CASSAPVGVGNTIYF
TGTGCCAGTAGTGCCCCGGTGGGGGTTGGAAACACCATATATTTT
>.|TRBV7-2|TRBD2|TRBJ2-2
CASSLAGLAGAGELFF
TGTGCCAGCAGCTTAGCGGGACTAGCGGGAGCCGGGGAGCTGTTTTTT
>.|TRBV5-6|.|TRBJ2-5
CASSRRAPGGTQYF
TGTGCCAGCAGTCGTAGGGCCCCCGGGGGGACCCAGTACTTC
>.|TRBV18|TRBD1|TRBJ2-7
CASSAGQGYEQYF
TGTGCCAGCTCTGCGGGACAGGGCTACGAGCAGTACTTC
>.|TRBV7-2|.|TRBJ2-1
CASSLVPQGVINEQFF
TGTGCCAGCAGCTTAGTTCCACAGGGAGTGATCAATGAGCAGTTCTTC
>.|TRBV6-6|TRBD1|TRBJ1-4
CASSQLQGAREKLFF
TGTGCCAGCAGCCAACTACAGGGGGCGAGGGAAAAACTGTTTTTT
>.|TRBV9|.|TRBJ2-3
CASSVIATSTDTQYF
TGTGCCAGCAGCGTAATAGCGACTAGCACAGATACGCAGTATTTT
>.|TRBV2|.|TRBJ1-3
CASSTGSSGNTIYF
TGTGCCAGCAGTACCGGGAGCTCTGGAAACACCATATATTTT
>.|TRBV27|TRBD2|TRBJ2-1
CASIRTSGYNEQFF
TGTGCCAGCATCAGGACTAGCGGCTACAATGAGCAGTTCTTC
>.|TRBV6-5|.|TRBJ1-1
CASSYIGRVGTEAFF
TGTGCCAGCAGTTACATCGGGAGGGTGGGCACTGAAGCTTTCTTT
>.|TRBV6-1|.|TRBJ2-7
CASSEVTMGEQYF
TGTGCCAGCAGTGAAGTAACGATGGGGGAGCAGTACTTC
>.|TRBV2|TRBD1|TRBJ1-1
CASSGDRRSTEAFF
TGTGCCAGTTCGGGGGACAGGAGGTCCACTGAAGCTTTCTTT
>.|TRBV6-4|TRBD1|TRBJ1-2
CASSDEAGGNYGYTF
TGTGCCAGCAGTGACGAGGCAGGGGGGAACTATGGCTACACCTTC
>few|TRBV30|.|TRBJ1-2
CAWSVLYGYTF
TGTGCCTGGAGTGTACTCTATGGCTACACCTTC
>once|TRBV14|TRBD2|TRBJ2-5
CASSYGLAVQETQYF
TGTGCCAGCAGCTACGGACTAGCGGTACAAGAGACCCAGTACTTC
>.|TRBV10-3|.|TRBJ1-1
CAISESVEGNTEAFF
TGTGCCATCAGTGAGTCCGTAGAGGGGAACACTGAAGCTTTCTTT
>.|TRBV7-2|.|TRBJ2-2
CASSLDGDKTYTGELFF
TGTGCCAGCAGCCTGGACGGGGACAAAACGTACACCGGGGAGCTGTTTTTT
>.|TRBV7-2|.|TRBJ1-1
CASSLGGGQNTEAFF
TGTGCCAGCAGCTTAGGGGGAGGACAGAACACTGAAGCTTTCTTT
>once|TRBV10-3|.|TRBJ1-1
CAISESIRDEAFF
TGTGCCATCAGTGAGTCGATACGGGATGAAGCTTTCTTT
>.|TRBV18|TRBD2|TRBJ2-7
CASSGGLADYEQYF
TGTGCCAGCTCGGGGGGACTAGCGGACTACGAGCAGTACTTC